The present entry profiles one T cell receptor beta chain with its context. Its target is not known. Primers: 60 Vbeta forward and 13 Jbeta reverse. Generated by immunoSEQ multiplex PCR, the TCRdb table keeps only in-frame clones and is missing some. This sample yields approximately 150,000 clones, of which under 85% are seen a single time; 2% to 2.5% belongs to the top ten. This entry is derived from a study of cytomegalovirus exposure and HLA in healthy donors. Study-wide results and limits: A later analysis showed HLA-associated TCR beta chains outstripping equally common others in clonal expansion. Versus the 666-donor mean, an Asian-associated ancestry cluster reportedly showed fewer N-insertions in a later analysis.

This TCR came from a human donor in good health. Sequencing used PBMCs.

The CDR3 DNA is TGCGCCAGCAGCTTGCTAGCGAGCACAGATACGCAGTATTTT. This sequence encodes CASSLLASTDTQYF. The rearrangement uses TRBV5-1 and TRBJ2-3; a possible D gene is TRBD2 (6 bases). The CDR3 has 14 amino acids. The V end was cut by 1 base, the J end by 0 bases, with 6 bases between. Germline V CDR1 and CDR2: SGHRS, YFSETQ.